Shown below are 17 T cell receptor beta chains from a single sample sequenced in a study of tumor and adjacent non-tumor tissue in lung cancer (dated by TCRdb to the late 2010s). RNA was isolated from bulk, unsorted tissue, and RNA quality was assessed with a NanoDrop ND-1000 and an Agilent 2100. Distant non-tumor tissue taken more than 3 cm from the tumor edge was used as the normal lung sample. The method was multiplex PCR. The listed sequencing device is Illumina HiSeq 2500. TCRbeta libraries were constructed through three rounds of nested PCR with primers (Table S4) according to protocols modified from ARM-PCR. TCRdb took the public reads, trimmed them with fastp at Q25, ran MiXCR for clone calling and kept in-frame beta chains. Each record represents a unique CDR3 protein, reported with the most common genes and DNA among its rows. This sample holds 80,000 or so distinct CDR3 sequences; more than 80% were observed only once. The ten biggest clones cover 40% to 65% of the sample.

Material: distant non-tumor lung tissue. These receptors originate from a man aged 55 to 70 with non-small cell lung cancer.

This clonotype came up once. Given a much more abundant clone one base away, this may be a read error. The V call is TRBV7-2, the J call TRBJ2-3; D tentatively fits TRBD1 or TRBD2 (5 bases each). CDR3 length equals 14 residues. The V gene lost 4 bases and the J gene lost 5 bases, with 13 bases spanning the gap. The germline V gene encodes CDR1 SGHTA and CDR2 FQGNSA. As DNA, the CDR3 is TGTGCCAGCAGCTCGTCCGGGGCTATAGATACGCAGTATTTT. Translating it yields CASSSSGAIDTQYF.

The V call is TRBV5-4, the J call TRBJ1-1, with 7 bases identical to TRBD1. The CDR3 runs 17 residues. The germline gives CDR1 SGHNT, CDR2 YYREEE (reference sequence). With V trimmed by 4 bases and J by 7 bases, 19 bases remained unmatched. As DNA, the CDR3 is TGTGCCAGCAGCGCCGGTCGACAGGGACGTTGCGACATTGAAGCTTTCTTT. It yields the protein CASSAGRQGRCDIEAFF.

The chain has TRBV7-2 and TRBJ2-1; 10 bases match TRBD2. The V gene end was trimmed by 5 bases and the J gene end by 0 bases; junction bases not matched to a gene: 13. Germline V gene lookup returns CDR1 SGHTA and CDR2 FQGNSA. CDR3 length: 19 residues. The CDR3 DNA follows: TGTGCCAGCAGCCCTAGAGGTGCTAGCGGGGGAAGCTCCTACAATGAGCAGTTCTTC. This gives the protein CASSPRGASGGSSYNEQFF. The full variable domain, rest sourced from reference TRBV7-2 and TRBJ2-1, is GAGVSQSPSNKVTEKGKDVELRCDPISGHTALYWYRQSLGQGLEFLIYFQGNSAPDKSGLPSDRFSAERTGGSVSTLTIQRTQQEDSAVYLCASSPRGASGGSSYNEQFFGPGTRLTVL.

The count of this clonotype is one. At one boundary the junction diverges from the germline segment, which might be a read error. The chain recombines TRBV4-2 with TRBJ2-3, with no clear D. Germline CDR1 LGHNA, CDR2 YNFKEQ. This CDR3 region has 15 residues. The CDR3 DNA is TGTGGCAGCAGCCAAGGTGCCGTCGTCACAGATACGCAGTATTTT. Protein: CGSSQGAVVTDTQYF.

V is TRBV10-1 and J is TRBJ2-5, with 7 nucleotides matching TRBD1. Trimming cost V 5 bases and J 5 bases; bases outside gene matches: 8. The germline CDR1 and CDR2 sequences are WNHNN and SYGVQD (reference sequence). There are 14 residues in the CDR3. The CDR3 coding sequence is TGCGCCAGCAGTCCGACAGGGATGACCGAGACCCAGTACTTC. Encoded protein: CASSPTGMTETQYF.

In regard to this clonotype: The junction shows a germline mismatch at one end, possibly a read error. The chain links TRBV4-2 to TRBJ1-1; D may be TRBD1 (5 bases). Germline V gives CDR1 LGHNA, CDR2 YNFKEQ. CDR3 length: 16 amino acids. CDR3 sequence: CTSSQVRQHENTEAFF. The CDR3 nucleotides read TGTACCAGCAGCCAAGTCAGACAGCATGAGAACACTGAAGCTTTCTTT.

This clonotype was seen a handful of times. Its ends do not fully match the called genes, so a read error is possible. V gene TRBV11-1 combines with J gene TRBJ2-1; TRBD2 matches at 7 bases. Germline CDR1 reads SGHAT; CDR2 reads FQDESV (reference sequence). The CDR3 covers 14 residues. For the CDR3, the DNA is TGTACCAGCAGCCACGCCCGGGAGGTCCTTGAGCACTTCTTC. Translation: CTSSHAREVLEHFF.

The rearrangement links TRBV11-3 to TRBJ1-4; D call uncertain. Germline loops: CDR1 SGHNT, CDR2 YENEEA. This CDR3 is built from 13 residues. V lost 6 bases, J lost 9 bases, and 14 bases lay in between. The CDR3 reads CASSLQGRKKLFF. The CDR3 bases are TGTGCCAGCAGTTTACAAGGTCGCAAAAAACTGTTTTTT. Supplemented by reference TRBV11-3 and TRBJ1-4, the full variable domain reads EAGVVQSPRYKIIEKKQPVAFWCNPISGHNTLYWYLQNLGQGPELLIRYENEEAVDDSQLPKDRFSAERLKGVDSTLKIQPAELGDSAVYLCASSLQGRKKLFFGSGTQLSVL.

CDR3 sequence reads: CASTLDRGEYNEQFF. CDR3 DNA: TGTGCCAGCACCCTGGACAGGGGAGAGTACAATGAGCAGTTCTTC. The genes are TRBV11-2 and TRBJ2-1, with 9 positions matching TRBD1. After removal of 7 bases from V and 4 bases from J, the junction contained 8 bases not matched to a gene. The CDR3 runs to 15 residues. Germline V gives CDR1 SGHAT, CDR2 FQNNGV.

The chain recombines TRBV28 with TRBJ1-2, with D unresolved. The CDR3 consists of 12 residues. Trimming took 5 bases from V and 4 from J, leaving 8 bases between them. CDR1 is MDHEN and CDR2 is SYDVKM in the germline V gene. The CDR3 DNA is TGTGCCAGCAGTATGACAAGCTATGGCTACACCTTC. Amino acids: CASSMTSYGYTF.

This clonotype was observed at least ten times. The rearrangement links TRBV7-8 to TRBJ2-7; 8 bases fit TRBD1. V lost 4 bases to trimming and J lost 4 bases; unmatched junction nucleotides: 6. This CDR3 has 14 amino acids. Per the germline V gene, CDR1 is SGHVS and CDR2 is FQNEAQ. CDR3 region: CASSWEDRAYEQYF. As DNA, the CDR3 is TGTGCCAGCAGCTGGGAGGACAGGGCGTACGAGCAGTACTTC.

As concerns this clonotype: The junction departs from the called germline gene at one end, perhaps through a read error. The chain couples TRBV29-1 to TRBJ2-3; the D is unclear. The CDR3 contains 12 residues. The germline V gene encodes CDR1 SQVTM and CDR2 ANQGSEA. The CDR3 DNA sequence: TGCAGTGTACATATAACCACAGATACGCAGTATTTC. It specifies CSVHITTDTQYF.

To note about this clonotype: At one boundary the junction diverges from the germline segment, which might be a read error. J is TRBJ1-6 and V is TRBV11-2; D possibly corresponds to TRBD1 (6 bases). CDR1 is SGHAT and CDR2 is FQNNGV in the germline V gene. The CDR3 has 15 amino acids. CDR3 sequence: CVSNLVGDNNSPLHF. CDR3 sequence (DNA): TGTGTCAGCAACTTAGTAGGGGACAATAATTCACCCCTCCACTTT.

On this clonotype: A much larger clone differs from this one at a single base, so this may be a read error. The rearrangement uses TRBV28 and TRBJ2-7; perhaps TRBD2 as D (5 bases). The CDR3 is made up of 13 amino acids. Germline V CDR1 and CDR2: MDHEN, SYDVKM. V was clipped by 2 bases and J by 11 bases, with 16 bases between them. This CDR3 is CASSLIRRDQEYF. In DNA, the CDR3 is TGTGCCAGCAGTTTAATTCGCCGGGATCAGGAGTACTTC.

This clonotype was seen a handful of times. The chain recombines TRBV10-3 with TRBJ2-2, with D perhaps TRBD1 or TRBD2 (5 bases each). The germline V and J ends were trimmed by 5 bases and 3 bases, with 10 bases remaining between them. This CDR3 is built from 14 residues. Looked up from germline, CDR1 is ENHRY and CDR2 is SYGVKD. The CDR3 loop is CAISRDPYTGELFF. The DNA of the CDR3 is TGTGCCATCAGTCGGGACCCCTACACCGGGGAGCTGTTTTTT.

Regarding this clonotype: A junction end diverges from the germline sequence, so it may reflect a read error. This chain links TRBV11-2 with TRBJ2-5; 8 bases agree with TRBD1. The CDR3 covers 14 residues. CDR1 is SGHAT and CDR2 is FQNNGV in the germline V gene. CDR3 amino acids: CDSSSGQGQESQYF. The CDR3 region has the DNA TGTGACAGCAGCTCTGGACAGGGCCAAGAGAGCCAGTACTTC.

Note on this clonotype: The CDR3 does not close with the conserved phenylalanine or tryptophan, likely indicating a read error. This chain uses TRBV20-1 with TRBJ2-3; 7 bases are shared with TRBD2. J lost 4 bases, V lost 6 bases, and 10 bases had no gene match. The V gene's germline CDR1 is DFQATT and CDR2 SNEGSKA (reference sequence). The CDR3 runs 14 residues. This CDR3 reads CSASDIRGADTQYY. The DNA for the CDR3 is TGCAGTGCCTCTGACATCCGGGGGGCAGATACGCAGTATTAT.